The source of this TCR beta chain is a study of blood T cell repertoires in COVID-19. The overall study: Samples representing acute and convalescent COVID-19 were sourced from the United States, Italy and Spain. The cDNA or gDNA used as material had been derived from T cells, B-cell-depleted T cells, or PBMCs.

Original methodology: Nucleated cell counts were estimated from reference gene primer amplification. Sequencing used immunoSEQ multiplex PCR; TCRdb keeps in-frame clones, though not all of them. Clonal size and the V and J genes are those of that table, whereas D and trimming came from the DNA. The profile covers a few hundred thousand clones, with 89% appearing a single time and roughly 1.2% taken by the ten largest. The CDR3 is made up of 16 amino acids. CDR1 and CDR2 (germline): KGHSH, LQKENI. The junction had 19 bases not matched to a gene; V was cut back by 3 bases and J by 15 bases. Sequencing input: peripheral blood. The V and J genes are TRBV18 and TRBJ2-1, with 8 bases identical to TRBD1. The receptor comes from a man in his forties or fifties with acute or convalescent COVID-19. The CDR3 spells CASSPRQGSTGVIRFF. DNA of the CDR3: TGTGCCAGCTCACCTAGACAGGGGTCGACGGGAGTGATTCGGTTCTTC.